This TCR beta chain was sequenced in a study of blood T cell repertoires in COVID-19 (TCRdb year 2020). Turning to the overall study: Samples covering the acute and convalescent phases of COVID-19 were provided by collaborators in the United States, Italy and Spain. Deeply sampled blood TCRbeta repertoires from subjects exposed to, actively infected with, or recovered from COVID-19 were included in the dataset. A de-identified subject ID, COVID-19 status, age in years and sex were almost always included in the sample metadata. Where available, HLA class I and class II types were obtained from metadata supplied by the sample provider rather than from assay-based typing. The repertoires were released in a freely available public database intended as a resource for research on the immune response to SARS-CoV-2. The material from the prospective study consisted of cDNA or gDNA derived from T cells, B-cell-depleted T cells, or PBMCs. The samples were drawn from the first 160 participants of the ongoing ImmuneRACE study and from 1,254 subjects provided by 6 global collaborators.

Concerning this clone itself: No cognate antigen has been identified for it. The input lacks base qualities; no much larger clone sits a single base away.

Here is what the overall study found, with its caveats: How much clinical and demographic metadata was included differed by source and by participant, and the metadata was provided uncurated.

Each collaborating institution followed its own protocols to collect whole blood in K2EDTA tubes. Collaborator samples were shipped for TCRbeta analysis as frozen whole blood, isolated PBMCs, or DNA extracted from either sample type. TCRbeta CDR3 regions were amplified from genomic DNA using the immunoSEQ Assay, a bias-controlled multiplex PCR. For the original study's pipeline: The number of nucleated cells in each sample was estimated from the amplification of reference gene primers within the assay. Sequence reads were collapsed and filtered to measure the absolute abundance of every unique TCRbeta CDR3 rearrangement. Productive Simpson clonality was computed per sample as the square root of Simpson's diversity index over productive rearrangements. TCRdb re-hosts the immuneACCESS table, in-frame sequences only. Its copies lack some clones; in the studies checked, an unresolved V gene accounts for under half of them, and the cause for the rest is not known. The V and J calls and the clone size are those of that table, but D and trimming were determined from the DNA. A total of about 32,000 clones appear in this sample, approximately 93% of them only once. The ten largest clonotypes hold approximately 4% of the sample.

The sequenced sample consisted of peripheral blood. This receptor was obtained from a man in his sixties with acute or convalescent COVID-19.

The nucleotides read TGTGCCAGCAGCTCCGGGACCGGGACAGGAAAGTACTTC. Translated, it reads CASSSGTGTGKYF. The chain is assembled from TRBV5-4 and TRBJ2-7, with 8 bases aligning to TRBD1. The cysteine opens and the phenylalanine closes a CDR3 of 13 amino acids. Only the CDR3 DNA is retained, 39 bases long and in frame from the first base. Relative to germline, V is missing 3 bases and J is missing 11 bases, with 10 bases of the junction outside any gene match. In the germline V gene (reference sequence), CDR1 corresponds to SGHNT and CDR2 to YYREEE. With all but the CDR3 taken from the reference TRBV5-4 and TRBJ2-7 genes, the full variable domain is: ETGVTQSPTHLIKTRGQQVTLRCSSQSGHNTVSWYQQALGQGPQFIFQYYREEENGRGNFPPRFSGLQFPNYSSELNVNALELDDSALYLCASSSGTGTGKYFGPGTRLTVT.